This T cell receptor beta chain was recorded in a study of T cells in women clearing cervical HPV infection. Libraries were prepared by immunoSEQ multiplex PCR; TCRdb keeps only in-frame clonotypes and omits some of them. The sample shows some 41,000 clones, and less than 6% sits with its ten largest clones. In regard to this clone: From the germline J gene comes the end of the CDR3, since the read stops 3 residues before it.

V lost 7 bases and J lost 4, with 19 bases in between. Germline V lookup: CDR1 MNHEY, CDR2 SVGEGT. The CDR3 consists of 15 residues. This chain uses TRBV6-2 or TRBV6-3 with TRBJ1-1; possibly TRBD1 for D (6 bases). Sequencing input: blood buffy coat. This TCR was sampled from a woman between 18 and 75 years old with a cervical HPV16 infection that either progressed to CIN3+ or cleared (not recorded which). The CDR3 is CASTYTGMGVTEAFF. CDR3 DNA, as far as it was read: TGTGCCAGCACCTACACAGGGATGGGTGTCACTGAA.